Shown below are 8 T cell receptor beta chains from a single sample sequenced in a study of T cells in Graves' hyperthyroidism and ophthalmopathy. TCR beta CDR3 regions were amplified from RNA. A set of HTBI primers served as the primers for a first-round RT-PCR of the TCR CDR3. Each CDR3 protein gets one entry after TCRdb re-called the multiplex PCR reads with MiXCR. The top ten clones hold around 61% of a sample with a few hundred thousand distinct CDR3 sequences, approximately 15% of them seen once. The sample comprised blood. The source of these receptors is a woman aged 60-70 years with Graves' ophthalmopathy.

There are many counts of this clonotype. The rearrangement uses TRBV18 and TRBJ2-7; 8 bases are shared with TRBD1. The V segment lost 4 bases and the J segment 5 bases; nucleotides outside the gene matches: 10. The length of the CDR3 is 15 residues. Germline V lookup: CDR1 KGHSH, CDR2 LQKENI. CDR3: CASSLDRVGSDEQYF. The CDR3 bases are TGTGCCAGCTCACTGGACAGGGTTGGTAGTGACGAGCAGTACTTC.

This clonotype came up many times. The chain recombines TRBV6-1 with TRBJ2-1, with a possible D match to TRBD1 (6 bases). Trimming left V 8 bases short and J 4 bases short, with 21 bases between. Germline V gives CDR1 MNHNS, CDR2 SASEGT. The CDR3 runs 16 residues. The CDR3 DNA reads TGTGCCAGCTCCGAGACTGAGAGGGGGATATACAATGAGCAGTTCTTC. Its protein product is CASSETERGIYNEQFF.

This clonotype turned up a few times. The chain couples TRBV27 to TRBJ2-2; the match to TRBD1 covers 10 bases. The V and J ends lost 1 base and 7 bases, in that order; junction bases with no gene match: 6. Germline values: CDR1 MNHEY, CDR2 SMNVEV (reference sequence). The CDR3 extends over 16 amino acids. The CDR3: CASSLFRGQGLGELFF. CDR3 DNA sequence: TGTGCCAGCAGTTTATTCCGGGGACAGGGGCTCGGGGAGCTGTTTTTT.

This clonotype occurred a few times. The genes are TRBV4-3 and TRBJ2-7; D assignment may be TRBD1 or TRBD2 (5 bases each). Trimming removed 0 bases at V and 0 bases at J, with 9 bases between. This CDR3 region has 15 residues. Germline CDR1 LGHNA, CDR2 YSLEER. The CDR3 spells CASSQEPGSSYEQYF. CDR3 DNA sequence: TGCGCCAGCAGCCAAGAACCAGGGAGCTCCTACGAGCAGTACTTC.

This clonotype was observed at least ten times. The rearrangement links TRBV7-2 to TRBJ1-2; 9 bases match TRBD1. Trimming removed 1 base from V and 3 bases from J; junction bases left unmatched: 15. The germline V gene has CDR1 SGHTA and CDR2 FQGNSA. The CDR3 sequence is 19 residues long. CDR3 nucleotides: TGTGCCAGCAGCTTAGACTCGACAGGGGGTTTATATGGAGACTATGGCTACACCTTC. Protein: CASSLDSTGGLYGDYGYTF.

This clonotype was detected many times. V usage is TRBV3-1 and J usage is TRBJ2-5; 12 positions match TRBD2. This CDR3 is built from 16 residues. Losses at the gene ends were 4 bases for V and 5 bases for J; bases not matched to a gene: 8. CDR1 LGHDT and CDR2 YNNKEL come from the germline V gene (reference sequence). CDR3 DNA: TGTGCCAGCAGCCTTCCTAGCGGGAGGGCCTGGGAGACCCAGTACTTC. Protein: CASSLPSGRAWETQYF.

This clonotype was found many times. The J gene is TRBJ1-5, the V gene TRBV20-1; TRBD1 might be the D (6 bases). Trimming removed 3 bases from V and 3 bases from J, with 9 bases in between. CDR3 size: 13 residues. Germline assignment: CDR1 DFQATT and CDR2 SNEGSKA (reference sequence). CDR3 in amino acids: CSARDRHNQPQHF. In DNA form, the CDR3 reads TGCAGTGCTAGGGACAGACACAATCAGCCCCAGCATTTT.

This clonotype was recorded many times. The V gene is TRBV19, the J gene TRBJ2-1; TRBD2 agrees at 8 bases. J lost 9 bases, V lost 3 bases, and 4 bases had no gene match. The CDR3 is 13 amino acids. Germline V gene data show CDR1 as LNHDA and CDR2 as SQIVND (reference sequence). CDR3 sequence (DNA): TGTGCCAGTAGTATCGTGGCGGGAGGTGAGCAGTTCTTC. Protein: CASSIVAGGEQFF. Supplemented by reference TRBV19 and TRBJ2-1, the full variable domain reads DGGITQSPKYLFRKEGQNVTLSCEQNLNHDAMYWYRQDPGQGLRLIYYSQIVNDFQKGDIAEGYSVSREKKESFPLTVTSAQKNPTAFYLCASSIVAGGEQFFGPGTRLTVL.